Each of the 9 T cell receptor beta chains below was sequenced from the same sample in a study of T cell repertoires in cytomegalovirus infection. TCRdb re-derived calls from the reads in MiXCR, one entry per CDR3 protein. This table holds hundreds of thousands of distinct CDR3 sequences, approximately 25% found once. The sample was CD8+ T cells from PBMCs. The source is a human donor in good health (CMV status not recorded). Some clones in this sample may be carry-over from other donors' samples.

CDR3 sequence: CASSFRGGRPDTQYF. CDR3 nucleotides: TGTGCCAGCAGTTTTCGGGGGGGCAGACCAGATACGCAGTATTTT. The chain couples TRBV27 to TRBJ2-3; 8 nucleotides line up with TRBD2. Germline-derived CDR1 and CDR2 are MNHEY and SMNVEV (reference sequence). J lost 4 bases, V lost 3 bases, and 6 bases had no gene match. The CDR3 covers 15 residues.

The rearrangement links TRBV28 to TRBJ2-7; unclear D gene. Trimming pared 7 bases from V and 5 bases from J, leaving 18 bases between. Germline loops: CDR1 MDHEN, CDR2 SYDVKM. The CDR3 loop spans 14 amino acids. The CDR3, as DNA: TGTGCCAGCACTTCACGCGAAGGGCCCCACGAGCAGTACGTC. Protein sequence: CASTSREGPHEQYV.

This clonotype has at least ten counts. CDR3 loop: CASSLDSTPYYEQYV. CDR3 DNA: TGTGCCAGCAGCTTAGATTCGACACCTTACTACGAGCAGTACGTC. The chain couples TRBV7-2 to TRBJ2-7; the D is unclear. The V gene lost 1 base and the J gene lost 3 bases, with 13 bases spanning the gap. Germline V lookup: CDR1 SGHTA, CDR2 FQGNSA. The CDR3 runs to 15 residues.

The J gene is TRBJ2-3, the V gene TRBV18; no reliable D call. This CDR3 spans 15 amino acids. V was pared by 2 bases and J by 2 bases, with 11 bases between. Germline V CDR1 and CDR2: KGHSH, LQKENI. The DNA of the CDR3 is TGTGCCAGCTCACCAGAGCTGTTCTTCACAGATACGCAGTATTTT. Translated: CASSPELFFTDTQYF.

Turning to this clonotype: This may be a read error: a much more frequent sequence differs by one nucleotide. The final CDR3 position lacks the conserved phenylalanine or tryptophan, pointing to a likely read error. CDR3 region: CASSQGIISTDTQYY. The CDR3 DNA is TGCGCCAGCAGCCAGGGGATAATAAGCACAGATACGCAGTATTAT. The gene calls are TRBV4-1 and TRBJ2-3; D remains ambiguous. Germline CDR1 is MGHRA and CDR2 is YSYEKL. The CDR3 is made up of 15 amino acids. Between the trimmed V and J ends, which lost 3 bases and 0 bases, there was a span of 10 bases.

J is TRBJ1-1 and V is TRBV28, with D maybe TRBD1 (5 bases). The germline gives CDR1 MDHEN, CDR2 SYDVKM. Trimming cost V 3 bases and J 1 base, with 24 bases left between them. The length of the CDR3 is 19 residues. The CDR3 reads CASSLWMGLEGMTNTEAFF. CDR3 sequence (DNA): TGTGCCAGCAGTTTGTGGATGGGGCTTGAGGGAATGACGAACACTGAAGCTTTCTTT.

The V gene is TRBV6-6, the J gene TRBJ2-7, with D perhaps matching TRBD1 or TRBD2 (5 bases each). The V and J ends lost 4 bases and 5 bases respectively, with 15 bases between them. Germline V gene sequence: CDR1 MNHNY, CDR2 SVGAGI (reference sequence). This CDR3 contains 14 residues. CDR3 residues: CASSSISGTNEQYF. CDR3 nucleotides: TGTGCCAGCAGTTCTATTTCAGGGACCAACGAGCAGTACTTC.

CDR3 in DNA: TGTGCCAGCAGCCAAACCGGGAGCCCCGCCAGGGACAATGAGCAGTTCTTC. Protein sequence: CASSQTGSPARDNEQFF. J is TRBJ2-1 and V is TRBV14; weak D call: TRBD2 (6 bases). Germline V gene data show CDR1 as SGHDN and CDR2 as FVKESK. The CDR3 extends over 17 amino acids. Trimming took off 2 bases at V and 5 bases at J, with 19 bases between the two ends.

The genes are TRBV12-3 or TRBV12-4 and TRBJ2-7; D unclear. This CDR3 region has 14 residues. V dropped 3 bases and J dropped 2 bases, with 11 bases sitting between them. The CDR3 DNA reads TGTGCCAGCAGTTTGGTTGGCGCTCCCTACGAGCAGTACTTC. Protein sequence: CASSLVGAPYEQYF.